This T cell receptor (beta chain) was identified in a study of graft-versus-host responses after intestinal transplantation. Findings and caveats of the study: Early post-transplant HvG declines showed an association with peak circulating GvH clone levels.

Concerning this clone itself: What it binds is unknown.

V was pared by 3 bases and J by 3 bases, with 9 bases between. The CDR3 covers 13 residues. Per germline, CDR1 MNHNS and CDR2 SASEGT. Sequenced by immunoSEQ multiplex PCR; TCRdb stores in-frame clones only, minus some. The data hold some 90,000 clones, with about 89% observed a single time. The clonotype comes from a human donor who received an intestinal transplant. The V gene is TRBV6-1, the J gene TRBJ2-7, with D unclear. This specimen was unstimulated CD8+ T cells sorted from spleen or lymph node cells, taken before intestinal transplant. The CDR3 loop is CASSDFYSYEQYF. CDR3 in DNA: TGTGCCAGCAGTGATTTCTACAGCTACGAGCAGTACTTC.